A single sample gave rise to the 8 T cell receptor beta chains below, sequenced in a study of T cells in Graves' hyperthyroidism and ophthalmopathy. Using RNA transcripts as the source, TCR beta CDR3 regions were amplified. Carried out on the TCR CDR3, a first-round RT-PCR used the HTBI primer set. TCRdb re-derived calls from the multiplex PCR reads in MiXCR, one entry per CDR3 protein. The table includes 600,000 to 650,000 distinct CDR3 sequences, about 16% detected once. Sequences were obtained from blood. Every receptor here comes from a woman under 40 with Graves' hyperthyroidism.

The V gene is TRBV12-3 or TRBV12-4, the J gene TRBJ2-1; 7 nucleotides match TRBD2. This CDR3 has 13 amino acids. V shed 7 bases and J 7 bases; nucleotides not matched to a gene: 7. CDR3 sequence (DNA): TGTGCCAGCAACGGCGGGAGTTTAAATGAGCAGTTCTTC. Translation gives CASNGGSLNEQFF.

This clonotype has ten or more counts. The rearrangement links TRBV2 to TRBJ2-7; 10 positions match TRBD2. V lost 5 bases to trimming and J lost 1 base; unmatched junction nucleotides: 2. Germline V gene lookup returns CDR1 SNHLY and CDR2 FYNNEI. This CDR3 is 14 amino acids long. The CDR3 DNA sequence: TGTGCCAGCAGTAAACTAGCGGGATCCTACGAGCAGTACTTC. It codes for CASSKLAGSYEQYF.

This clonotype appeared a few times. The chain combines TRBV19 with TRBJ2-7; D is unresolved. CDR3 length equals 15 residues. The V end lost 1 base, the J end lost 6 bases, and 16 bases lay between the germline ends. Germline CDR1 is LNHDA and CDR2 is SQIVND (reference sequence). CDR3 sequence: CASSIVNFEHAEQYF. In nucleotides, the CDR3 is TGTGCCAGTAGTATAGTGAACTTTGAACACGCCGAGCAGTACTTC.

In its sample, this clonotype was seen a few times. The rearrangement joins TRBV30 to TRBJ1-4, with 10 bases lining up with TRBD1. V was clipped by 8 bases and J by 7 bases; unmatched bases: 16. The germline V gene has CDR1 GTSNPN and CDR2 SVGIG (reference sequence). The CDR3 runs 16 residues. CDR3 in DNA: TGTGCCCTGGGTTCGGGACAGGGGCCCCGCGGTGAAAAACTGTTTTTT. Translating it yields CALGSGQGPRGEKLFF. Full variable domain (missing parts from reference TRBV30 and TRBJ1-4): SQTIHQWPATLVQPVGSPLSLECTVEGTSNPNLYWYRQAAGRGLQLLFYSVGIGQISSEVPQNLSASRPQDRQFILSSKKLLLSDSGFYLCALGSGQGPRGEKLFFGSGTQLSVL.

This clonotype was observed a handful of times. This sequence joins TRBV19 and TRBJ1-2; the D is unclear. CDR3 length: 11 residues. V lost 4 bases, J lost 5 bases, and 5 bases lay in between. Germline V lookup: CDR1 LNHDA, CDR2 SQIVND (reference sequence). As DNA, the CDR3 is TGTGCCAGTAGTAAAGTATATGGCTACACCTTC. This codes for CASSKVYGYTF.

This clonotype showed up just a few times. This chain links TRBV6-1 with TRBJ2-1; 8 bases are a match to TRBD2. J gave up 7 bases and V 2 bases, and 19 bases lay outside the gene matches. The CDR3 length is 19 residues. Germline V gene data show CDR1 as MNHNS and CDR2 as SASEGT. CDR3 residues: CASSELGGITGGRRNEQFF. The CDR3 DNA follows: TGTGCCAGCAGTGAATTAGGCGGCATAACGGGAGGGCGAAGAAATGAGCAGTTCTTC.

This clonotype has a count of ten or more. For the CDR3, the DNA is TGTGCCAGCAGCCAAGAACAGGGCAGGGGAGGCGAAAAACTGTTTTTT. This codes for CASSQEQGRGGEKLFF. This sequence joins TRBV3-1 and TRBJ1-4, with D possibly matching TRBD1 (6 bases). This CDR3 has 16 residues. Trimming took 0 bases from V and 8 from J, leaving 16 bases between them. Germline CDR1 and CDR2: LGHDT and YNNKEL (reference sequence). The entire variable domain, with the rest obtained from reference TRBV3-1 and TRBJ1-4, is as follows: DTAVSQTPKYLVTQMGNDKSIKCEQNLGHDTMYWYKQDSKKFLKIMFSYNNKELIINETVPNRFSPKSPDKAHLNLHINSLELGDSAVYFCASSQEQGRGGEKLFFGSGTQLSVL.

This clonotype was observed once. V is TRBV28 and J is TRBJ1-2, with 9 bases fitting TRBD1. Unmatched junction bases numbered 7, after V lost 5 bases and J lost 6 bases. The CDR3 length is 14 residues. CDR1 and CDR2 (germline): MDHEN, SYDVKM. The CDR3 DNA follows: TGTGCCAGCAGTCCTGGACAGGGGAGGGATGGCTACACCTTC. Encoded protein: CASSPGQGRDGYTF.